These 27 T cell receptor beta chains originate from one sample sequenced in a study of PD-1 blockade in classical Hodgkin lymphoma. Profiled with immunoSEQ multiplex PCR; TCRdb holds only in-frame clones, not every one. The data contain some 23,000 clones, roughly 89% of them singletons. Time point indicated: newly diagnosed, previously untreated cHL patient sample. Purification of CD4+ T cells from thawed PBMCs was achieved by magnetic negative selection. Input material: CD4+ T cells from blood. Receptor source: a human donor with classical Hodgkin lymphoma.

V and J are TRBV7-2 and TRBJ2-3; D is unresolved. Trimming left V 0 bases short and J 6 bases short, with 13 bases between. CDR1 and CDR2 from the germline V gene are SGHTA and FQGNSA. There are 15 residues in the CDR3. This CDR3 is CASSLAGARWDTQYF. Written as DNA, the CDR3 is TGTGCCAGCAGCTTAGCGGGCGCAAGGTGGGATACGCAGTATTTT. The whole variable domain, remainder taken from reference TRBV7-2 and TRBJ2-3, is GAGVSQSPSNKVTEKGKDVELRCDPISGHTALYWYRQSLGQGLEFLIYFQGNSAPDKSGLPSDRFSAERTGGSVSTLTIQRTQQEDSAVYLCASSLAGARWDTQYFGPGTRLTVL.

V and J are TRBV6-5 and TRBJ2-5; 16 nucleotides align to TRBD2. Germline V gene lookup returns CDR1 MNHEY and CDR2 SVGAGI. The J segment lost 7 bases and the V segment lost 4 bases, leaving 6 bases of the junction unmatched. The CDR3 consists of 16 residues. The CDR3 protein is CASSWGLAGGRATQYF. CDR3 nucleotide sequence: TGTGCCAGCAGTTGGGGACTAGCGGGGGGGCGGGCGACCCAGTACTTC.

The chain couples TRBV18 to TRBJ2-1, with D possibly being TRBD1 or TRBD2 (5 bases each). The CDR3 is 15 amino acids. Germline CDR1 and CDR2: KGHSH and LQKENI. V lost 3 bases and J 6 bases, leaving 15 bases between the germline ends. CDR3 in DNA: TGTGCCAGCTCACCCGGGGCCCCCCGGGCCAATGAGCAGTTCTTC. Amino acids: CASSPGAPRANEQFF.

V usage is TRBV28 and J usage is TRBJ2-2, with 10 bases identical to TRBD1. The V and J ends lost 4 bases and 4 bases, in that order; junction bases with no gene match: 6. The CDR3 loop spans 16 amino acids. Germline V gene lookup returns CDR1 MDHEN and CDR2 SYDVKM. CDR3 sequence: CASSSPGQGSTGELFF. DNA of the CDR3: TGTGCCAGCAGTTCACCGGGACAGGGGTCCACCGGGGAGCTGTTTTTT.

V is TRBV19 and J is TRBJ2-1, with 7 bases that match TRBD1. Germline assignment: CDR1 LNHDA and CDR2 SQIVND (reference sequence). The CDR3 is 14 amino acids. J lost 8 bases, V lost 3 bases, and 7 bases had no gene match. CDR3 nucleotide sequence: TGTGCCAGTAGTATGGAGAGGGGGCTTTATGAGCAGTTCTTC. Its protein is CASSMERGLYEQFF. Based on the CDR3 plus reference TRBV19 and TRBJ2-1, the full variable domain is DGGITQSPKYLFRKEGQNVTLSCEQNLNHDAMYWYRQDPGQGLRLIYYSQIVNDFQKGDIAEGYSVSREKKESFPLTVTSAQKNPTAFYLCASSMERGLYEQFFGPGTRLTVL.

This chain uses TRBV7-2 with TRBJ1-2; D uncertain. There are 14 residues in the CDR3. Trimming shortened V by 0 bases and J by 8 bases, and 13 bases separated the two germline ends. CDR1 is SGHTA and CDR2 is FQGNSA in the germline V gene. The CDR3 spells CASSLAPAAGGYTF. The CDR3 nucleotides read TGTGCCAGCAGCTTAGCGCCCGCCGCAGGAGGCTACACCTTC. The variable domain in full, completed from reference TRBV7-2 and TRBJ1-2, reads GAGVSQSPSNKVTEKGKDVELRCDPISGHTALYWYRQSLGQGLEFLIYFQGNSAPDKSGLPSDRFSAERTGGSVSTLTIQRTQQEDSAVYLCASSLAPAAGGYTFGSGTRLTVV.

The V gene is TRBV5-1, the J gene TRBJ2-5, with D maybe TRBD2 (6 bases). The CDR3 totals 16 residues. Trimming shortened V by 3 bases and J by 0 bases, and 15 bases separated the two germline ends. Germline CDR1 is SGHRS and CDR2 is YFSETQ. CDR3 in DNA: TGCGCCAGCAGCTCGGTCTATAGCGGAGACCAAGAGACCCAGTACTTC. This codes for CASSSVYSGDQETQYF.

This clone was counted a few times. V gene TRBV7-8 combines with J gene TRBJ1-2; a weak D match, TRBD1 (5 bases). The CDR3 consists of 14 residues. Looked up from germline, CDR1 is SGHVS and CDR2 is FQNEAQ. Trimming removed 1 base at V and 5 bases at J, with 11 bases between. The CDR3 DNA reads as TGTGCCAGCAGCTTAGTCGAGGGACCGTATGGCTACACCTTC. This translates into CASSLVEGPYGYTF.

This rearrangement joins TRBV30 to TRBJ2-2, with 12 bases lining up with TRBD2. Germline V gene lookup returns CDR1 GTSNPN and CDR2 SVGIG (reference sequence). The V and J ends lost 0 bases and 6 bases, in that order; junction bases with no gene match: 5. The CDR3 covers 16 residues. Written as DNA, the CDR3 is TGTGCCTGGAGTGTCACTAGCGGGGGGCCCGCCGGGGAGCTGTTTTTT. Translated, it gives CAWSVTSGGPAGELFF.

The genes are TRBV6-5 and TRBJ2-5, with a possible D match to TRBD1 (6 bases). V was clipped by 6 bases and J by 5 bases, with 7 bases between them. This CDR3 spans 11 amino acids. The germline V gene encodes CDR1 MNHEY and CDR2 SVGAGI. The CDR3 DNA sequence: TGTGCCAGCAGAAGGGGGGAGACCCAGTACTTC. Translated: CASRRGETQYF.

This chain connects TRBV18 to TRBJ2-4; D remains ambiguous. The ends were cut back, 4 bases at V and 0 bases at J, with 10 bases in the middle. The CDR3 length is 15 residues. Germline V gives CDR1 KGHSH, CDR2 LQKENI. The CDR3 DNA follows: TGTGCCAGCTCACACGAGACAAGAGCCAAAAACATTCAGTACTTC. Translating gives CASSHETRAKNIQYF.

The rearrangement uses TRBV9 and TRBJ2-3; D is undetermined. The CDR3 extends over 14 amino acids. Germline V gene sequence: CDR1 SGDLS, CDR2 YYNGEE. The V and J ends lost 0 bases and 2 bases respectively, with 7 bases between them. The CDR3, as DNA: TGTGCCAGCAGCGTAGTGGTCAACACAGATACGCAGTATTTT. Translation: CASSVVVNTDTQYF. The whole variable domain, remainder taken from reference TRBV9 and TRBJ2-3, is DSGVTQTPKHLITATGQRVTLRCSPRSGDLSVYWYQQSLDQGLQFLIQYYNGEERAKGNILERFSAQQFPDLHSELNLSSLELGDSALYFCASSVVVNTDTQYFGPGTRLTVL.

The chain recombines TRBV28 with TRBJ2-7; the match to TRBD2 covers 9 bases. Per germline, CDR1 MDHEN and CDR2 SYDVKM. The V and J ends lost 2 bases and 3 bases, in that order; junction bases with no gene match: 8. The CDR3 loop spans 16 amino acids. CDR3 DNA: TGTGCCAGCAGTTTAGCGGGGGGGCCTCTAGACTACGAGCAGTACTTC. Translation gives CASSLAGGPLDYEQYF.

The chain links TRBV7-8 to TRBJ2-5; 11 positions match TRBD2. The ends lost 1 base at V and 1 base at J; junction bases unmatched: 2. The CDR3 spans 16 residues. Germline loops: CDR1 SGHVS, CDR2 FQNEAQ. The CDR3 sequence: CASSLGLAGGQETQYF. The CDR3 nucleotides read TGTGCCAGCAGCTTAGGTCTAGCGGGGGGCCAAGAGACCCAGTACTTC.

The chain employs TRBV19 and TRBJ1-2; D is undetermined. The germline V gene has CDR1 LNHDA and CDR2 SQIVND (reference sequence). The CDR3 contains 14 residues. V was pared by 4 bases and J by 4 bases, with 13 bases between. The CDR3 is CASSKWMAGYGYTF. The CDR3 DNA sequence: TGTGCCAGTAGTAAGTGGATGGCAGGCTATGGCTACACCTTC.

This chain connects TRBV6-5 to TRBJ2-7, with a tentative D call TRBD2 (7 bases). Trimming took 10 bases from V and 6 from J, leaving 22 bases between them. This CDR3 comprises 14 residues. The germline V gene encodes CDR1 MNHEY and CDR2 SVGAGI. The CDR3 loop reads CATTRGAGAIEQYF. Here the CDR3 DNA reads TGTGCCACTACCCGGGGGGCAGGGGCCATCGAGCAGTACTTC.

This clone was picked up a small number of times. The chain joins TRBV5-1 to TRBJ1-5; D is uncertain. Germline V gene data show CDR1 as SGHRS and CDR2 as YFSETQ. V shed 2 bases and J shed 7 bases, with 10 bases lying between them. CDR3 length: 13 amino acids. CDR3 bases: TGCGCCAGCAGCTTAGCTCCGGGACAGCCCCAGCATTTT. Translating it yields CASSLAPGQPQHF.

The V call is TRBV7-6, the J call TRBJ2-1; maybe TRBD1 (5 bases). The V gene's germline CDR1 is SGHVS and CDR2 FNYEAQ. The ends were cut back, 0 bases at V and 5 bases at J, with 14 bases in the middle. The CDR3 runs 16 residues. The CDR3 DNA reads as TGTGCCAGCAGCTTAGCGGGGTCAGGGATAAACAATGAGCAGTTCTTC. Translated, it gives CASSLAGSGINNEQFF.

The chain couples TRBV6-5 to TRBJ2-3, with D hard to call. The CDR3 is 12 residues long. V dropped 0 bases and J dropped 6 bases, with 4 bases sitting between them. Germline lookup yields CDR1 MNHEY and CDR2 SVGAGI. CDR3 sequence reads: CASSYSGDTQYF. For the CDR3, the DNA is TGTGCCAGCAGTTACTCGGGGGATACGCAGTATTTT.

This clone has only one observation. V usage is TRBV5-1 and J usage is TRBJ2-5; tentative D call: TRBD2 (6 bases). V dropped 4 bases and J dropped 1 base, with 11 bases sitting between them. CDR1 is SGHRS and CDR2 is YFSETQ in the germline V gene. This CDR3 is built from 14 residues. The CDR3 spells CASSLSGGQETQYF. In DNA, the CDR3 is TGCGCCAGCAGCCTTAGCGGAGGCCAAGAGACCCAGTACTTC.

As for this clone: At one of its ends the junction is not consistent with the germline gene, which may arise from a read error. The chain couples TRBV5-1 to TRBJ2-1; tentatively, D is TRBD1 (5 bases). Germline V lookup: CDR1 SGHRS, CDR2 YFSETQ. The CDR3 is 12 amino acids. The CDR3 loop reads CASSFQGSIQVF. In nucleotides, the CDR3 is TGCGCCAGCAGCTTTCAGGGTTCGATTCAGGTCTTC.

In DNA form, the CDR3 reads TGTGCCAGCAACCTGGGTGCCGGGTGGCCTTACGAGCAGTACTTC. Translated: CASNLGAGWPYEQYF. The V gene is TRBV7-2, the J gene TRBJ2-7; no clear D gene. CDR1 and CDR2 (germline): SGHTA, FQGNSA. CDR3 length: 15 amino acids. V gave up 7 bases and J gave up 4 bases, with 20 bases separating them.

V gene TRBV7-6 combines with J gene TRBJ2-2; no clear D gene. Germline V gives CDR1 SGHVS, CDR2 FNYEAQ. Trimming stripped 1 base from V and 1 base from J, with 4 bases between. This CDR3 has 14 amino acids. The CDR3 DNA sequence: TGTGCCAGCAGCTTAGGCGGGAACACCGGGGAGCTGTTTTTT. Translation: CASSLGGNTGELFF. Looking up the rest from reference TRBV7-6 and TRBJ2-2 gives the full variable domain: GAGVSQSPRYKVTKRGQDVALRCDPISGHVSLYWYRQALGQGPEFLTYFNYEAQQDKSGLPNDRFSAERPEGSISTLTIQRTEQRDSAMYRCASSLGGNTGELFFGEGSRLTVL.

This clone appeared once. The V and J genes are TRBV9 and TRBJ2-5; tentative D call: TRBD2 (6 bases). The germline V and J ends were trimmed by 0 bases and 2 bases, with 11 bases remaining between them. The CDR3 runs to 15 residues. Germline V gene lookup returns CDR1 SGDLS and CDR2 YYNGEE. CDR3 DNA sequence: TGTGCCAGCAGCGTAGGGGACTTGCGACAAGAGACCCAGTACTTC. Its protein product is CASSVGDLRQETQYF.

The rearrangement uses TRBV6-1 and TRBJ2-3, with D unresolved. CDR3 length: 15 residues. The germline V gene has CDR1 MNHNS and CDR2 SASEGT. The V end lost 0 bases, the J end lost 6 bases, and 13 bases lay between the germline ends. The CDR3 loop is CASSEAGSRWDTQYF. CDR3 coding DNA: TGTGCCAGCAGTGAAGCAGGCAGTAGGTGGGATACGCAGTATTTT.

This rearrangement joins TRBV5-1 to TRBJ2-5; no firm D call. The end of the DNA is better explained by TRBJ2-7, so the J call may be wrong. Germline lookup yields CDR1 SGHRS and CDR2 YFSETQ. The CDR3 covers 14 residues. The DNA of the CDR3 is TGCGCCAGCAGCTTATTTAGGGTGGGGTACGAGCAGTACTTC. Translated: CASSLFRVGYEQYF.

The CDR3 DNA sequence: TGTGCCAGCAGCATAGACAGCAAGTACAATGAGCAGTTCTTC. Amino acid sequence: CASSIDSKYNEQFF. V and J are TRBV7-2 and TRBJ2-1; a weak D match, TRBD1 (5 bases). The CDR3 has 14 amino acids. The germline V gene encodes CDR1 SGHTA and CDR2 FQGNSA. Trimming pared 5 bases from V and 4 bases from J, leaving 12 bases between.